The sequence of this T cell receptor beta chain was determined in a study of T cells in Graves' hyperthyroidism and ophthalmopathy. Authors of the study amplified TCR beta CDR3 regions from RNA transcripts. Carried out on the TCR CDR3, a first-round RT-PCR used the HTBI primer set. TCRdb re-called the multiplex PCR reads through MiXCR, storing one row per CDR3 protein. The sample shows 390,000 or so distinct CDR3 sequences, around 15% of them seen only once. This clonotype was seen more than once but under ten times. The germline V gene has CDR1 SGDLS and CDR2 YYNGEE. This CDR3 spans 15 amino acids. V gave up 5 bases and J gave up 4 bases, with 17 bases separating them.

This receptor was taken from a man in his late teens or twenties with Graves' ophthalmopathy. This chain connects TRBV9 to TRBJ2-3, with D perhaps given as TRBD1 or TRBD2 (5 bases each). Sequenced sample: blood. For the CDR3, the DNA is TGTGCCAGCAGTGACTCGAGGGGCACATCAGATACGCAGTATTTT. Residues: CASSDSRGTSDTQYF.